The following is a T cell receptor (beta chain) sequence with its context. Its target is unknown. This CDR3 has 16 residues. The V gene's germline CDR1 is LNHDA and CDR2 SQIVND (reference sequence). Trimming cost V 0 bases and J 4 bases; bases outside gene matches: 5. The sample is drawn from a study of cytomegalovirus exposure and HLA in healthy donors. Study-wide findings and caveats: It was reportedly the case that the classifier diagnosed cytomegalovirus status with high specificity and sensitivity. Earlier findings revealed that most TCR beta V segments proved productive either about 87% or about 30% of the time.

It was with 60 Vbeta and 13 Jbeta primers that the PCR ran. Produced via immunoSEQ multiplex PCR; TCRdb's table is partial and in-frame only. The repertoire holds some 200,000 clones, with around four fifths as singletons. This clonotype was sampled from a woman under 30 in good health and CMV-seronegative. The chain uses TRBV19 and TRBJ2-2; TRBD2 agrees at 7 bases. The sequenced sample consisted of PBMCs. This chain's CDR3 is CASSIEWRERTGELFF. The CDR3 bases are TGTGCCAGTAGTATAGAGTGGCGGGAGCGCACCGGGGAGCTGTTTTTT.